This T cell receptor (beta chain) was identified in a study of OX40 agonist ivuxolimab in advanced cancers. Looking at the study overall: With ivuxolimab, an agonistic anti-OX40 (CD134) antibody, patients were treated. Those enrolled were approximately 87% male, with a mean age of roughly 60 years and ages from roughly 20 to 85. Patients assigned to dose escalation were diagnosed with hepatocellular carcinoma, melanoma, renal cell or head and neck cancer. Study results and caveats: Low clonal expansion, among the lowest seen, marked partial responders at 0.1-3.0 mg/kg.

About this clone itself: Its antigen is not identified.

Germline V gene data show CDR1 as MGHRA and CDR2 as YSYEKL. This CDR3 is built from 16 residues. Trimming left V 6 bases short and J 0 bases short, with 14 bases between. Measured with immunoSEQ multiplex PCR; TCRdb has only the in-frame clones, and not every one. The sample records roughly 70,000 clones, roughly 85% being singletons. This clonotype originated in an adult with an advanced solid tumor such as melanoma, head and neck, liver or kidney cancer. Sequencing used CD4+ or CD8+ T cells sorted from blood, obtained in a trial of the OX40 agonist ivuxolimab. V is TRBV4-1 and J is TRBJ2-2; unclear D gene. This chain's CDR3 is CASRRALTANTGELFF. The CDR3 DNA reads TGCGCCAGCAGAAGGGCGCTTACTGCGAACACCGGGGAGCTGTTTTTT.